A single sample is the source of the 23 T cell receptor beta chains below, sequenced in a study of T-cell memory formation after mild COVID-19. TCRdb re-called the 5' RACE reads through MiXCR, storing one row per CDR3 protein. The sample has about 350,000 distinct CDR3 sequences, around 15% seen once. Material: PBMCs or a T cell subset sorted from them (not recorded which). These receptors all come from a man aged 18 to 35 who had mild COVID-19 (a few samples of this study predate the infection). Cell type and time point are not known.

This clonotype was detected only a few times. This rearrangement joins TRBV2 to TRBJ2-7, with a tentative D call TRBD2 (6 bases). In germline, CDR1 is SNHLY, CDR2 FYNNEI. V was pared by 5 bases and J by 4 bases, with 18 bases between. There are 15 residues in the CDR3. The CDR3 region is CASSREFGVGYEQYF. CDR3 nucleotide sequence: TGTGCCAGCAGTCGGGAGTTTGGGGTGGGGTACGAGCAGTACTTC. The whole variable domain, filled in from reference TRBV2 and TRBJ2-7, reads EPEVTQTPSHQVTQMGQEVILRCVPISNHLYFYWYRQILGQKVEFLVSFYNNEISEKSEIFDDQFSVERPDGSNFTLKIRSTKLEDSAMYFCASSREFGVGYEQYFGPGTRLTVT.

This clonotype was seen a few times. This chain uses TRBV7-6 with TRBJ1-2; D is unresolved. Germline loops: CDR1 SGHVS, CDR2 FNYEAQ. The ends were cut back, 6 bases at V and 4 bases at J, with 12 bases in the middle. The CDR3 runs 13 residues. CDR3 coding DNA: TGTGCCAGCAGTCCGCAGGTGATCTATGGCTACACCTTC. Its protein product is CASSPQVIYGYTF.

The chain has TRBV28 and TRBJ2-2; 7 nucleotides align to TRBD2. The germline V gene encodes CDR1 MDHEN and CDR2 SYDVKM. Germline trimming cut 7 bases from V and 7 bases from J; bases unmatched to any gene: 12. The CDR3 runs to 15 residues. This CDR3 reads CASNQGGGGGGELFF. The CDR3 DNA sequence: TGTGCCAGCAACCAAGGCGGCGGGGGTGGCGGGGAGCTGTTTTTT.

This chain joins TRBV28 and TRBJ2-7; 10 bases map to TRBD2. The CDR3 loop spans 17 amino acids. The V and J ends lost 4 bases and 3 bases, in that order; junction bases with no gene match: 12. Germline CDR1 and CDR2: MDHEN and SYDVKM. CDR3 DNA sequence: TGTGCCAGCAGTTCCCATAGATTACTAGCGGGGTACTACGAGCAGTACGTC. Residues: CASSSHRLLAGYYEQYV.

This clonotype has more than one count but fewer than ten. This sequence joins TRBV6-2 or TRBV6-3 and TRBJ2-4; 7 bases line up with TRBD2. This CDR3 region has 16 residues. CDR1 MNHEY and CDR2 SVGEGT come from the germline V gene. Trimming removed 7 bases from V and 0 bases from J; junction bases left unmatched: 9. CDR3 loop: CASTTVWGGAKNIQYF. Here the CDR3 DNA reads TGTGCCAGCACCACCGTATGGGGGGGAGCCAAAAACATTCAGTACTTC.

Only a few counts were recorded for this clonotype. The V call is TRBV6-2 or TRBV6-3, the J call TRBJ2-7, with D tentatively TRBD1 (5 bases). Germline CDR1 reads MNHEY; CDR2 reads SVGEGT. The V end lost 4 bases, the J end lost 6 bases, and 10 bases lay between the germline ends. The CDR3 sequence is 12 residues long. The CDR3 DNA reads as TGTGCCAGCAGTTCCATGGGGCGCGAGCAGTACGTC. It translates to CASSSMGREQYV.

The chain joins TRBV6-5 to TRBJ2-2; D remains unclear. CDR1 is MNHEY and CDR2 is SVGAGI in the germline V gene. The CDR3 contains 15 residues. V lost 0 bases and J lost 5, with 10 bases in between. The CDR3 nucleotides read TGTGCCAGCAGTTACTCGATGATACGAACCGGGGAGCTGTTTTTT. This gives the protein CASSYSMIRTGELFF.

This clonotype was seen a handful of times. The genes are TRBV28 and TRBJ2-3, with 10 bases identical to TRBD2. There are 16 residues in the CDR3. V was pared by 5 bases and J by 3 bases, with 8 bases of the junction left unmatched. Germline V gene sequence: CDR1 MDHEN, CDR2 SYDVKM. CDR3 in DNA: TGTGCCAGCAGTCGCCTTAGCGGGGGGCTGACAGATACGCAGTATTTT. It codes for CASSRLSGGLTDTQYF. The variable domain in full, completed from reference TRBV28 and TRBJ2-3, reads DVKVTQSSRYLVKRTGEKVFLECVQDMDHENMFWYRQDPGLGLRLIYFSYDVKMKEKGDIPEGYSVSREKKERFSLILESASTNQTSMYLCASSRLSGGLTDTQYFGPGTRLTVL.

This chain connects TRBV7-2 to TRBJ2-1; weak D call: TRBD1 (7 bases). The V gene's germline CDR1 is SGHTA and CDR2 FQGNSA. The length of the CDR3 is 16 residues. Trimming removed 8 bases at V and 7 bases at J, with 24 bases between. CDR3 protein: CASGLRTATGRNEQFF. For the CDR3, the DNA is TGTGCCAGCGGACTACGAACAGCGACAGGGAGGAATGAGCAGTTCTTC.

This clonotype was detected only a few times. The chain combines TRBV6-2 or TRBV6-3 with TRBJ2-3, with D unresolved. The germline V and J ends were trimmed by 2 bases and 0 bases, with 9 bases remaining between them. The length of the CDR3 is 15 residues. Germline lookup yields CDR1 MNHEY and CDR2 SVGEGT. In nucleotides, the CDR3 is TGTGCCAGCAGTTACGACACATCTAGCACAGATACGCAGTATTTT. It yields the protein CASSYDTSSTDTQYF.

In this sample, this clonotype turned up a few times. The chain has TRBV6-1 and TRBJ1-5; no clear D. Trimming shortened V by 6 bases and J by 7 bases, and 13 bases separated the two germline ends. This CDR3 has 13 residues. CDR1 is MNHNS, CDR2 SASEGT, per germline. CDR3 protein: CASRLVIGQPQHF. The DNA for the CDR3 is TGTGCCAGCAGGTTGGTCATTGGACAGCCCCAGCATTTT.

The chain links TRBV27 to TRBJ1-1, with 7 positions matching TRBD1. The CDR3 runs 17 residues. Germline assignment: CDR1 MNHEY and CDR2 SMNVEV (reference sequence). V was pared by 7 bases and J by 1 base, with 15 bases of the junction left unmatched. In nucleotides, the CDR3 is TGTGCCAGCACCCTACGAGGGGGCCTGAGTGGGAACACTGAAGCTTTCTTT. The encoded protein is CASTLRGGLSGNTEAFF.

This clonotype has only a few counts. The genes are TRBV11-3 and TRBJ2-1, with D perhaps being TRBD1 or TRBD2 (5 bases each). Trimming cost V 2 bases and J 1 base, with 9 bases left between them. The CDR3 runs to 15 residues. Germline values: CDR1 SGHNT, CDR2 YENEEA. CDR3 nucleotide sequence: TGTGCCAGCAGCTTAACGGGGACGTCCTACAATGAGCAGTTCTTC. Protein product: CASSLTGTSYNEQFF. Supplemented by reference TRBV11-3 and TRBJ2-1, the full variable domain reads EAGVVQSPRYKIIEKKQPVAFWCNPISGHNTLYWYLQNLGQGPELLIRYENEEAVDDSQLPKDRFSAERLKGVDSTLKIQPAELGDSAVYLCASSLTGTSYNEQFFGPGTRLTVL.

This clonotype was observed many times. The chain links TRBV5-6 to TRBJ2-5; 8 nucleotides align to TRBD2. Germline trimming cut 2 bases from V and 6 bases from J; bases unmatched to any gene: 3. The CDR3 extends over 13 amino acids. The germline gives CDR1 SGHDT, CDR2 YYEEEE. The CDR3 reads CASSLAGEQTQYF. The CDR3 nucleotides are TGTGCCAGCAGCTTAGCGGGGGAGCAGACCCAGTACTTC.

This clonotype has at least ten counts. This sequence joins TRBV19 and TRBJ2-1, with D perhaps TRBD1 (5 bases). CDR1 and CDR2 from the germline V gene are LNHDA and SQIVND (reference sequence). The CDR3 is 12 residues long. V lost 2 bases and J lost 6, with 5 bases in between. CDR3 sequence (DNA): TGTGCCAGTAGTATACAGGGCAATGAGCAGTTCTTC. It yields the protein CASSIQGNEQFF. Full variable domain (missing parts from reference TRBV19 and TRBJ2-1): DGGITQSPKYLFRKEGQNVTLSCEQNLNHDAMYWYRQDPGQGLRLIYYSQIVNDFQKGDIAEGYSVSREKKESFPLTVTSAQKNPTAFYLCASSIQGNEQFFGPGTRLTVL.

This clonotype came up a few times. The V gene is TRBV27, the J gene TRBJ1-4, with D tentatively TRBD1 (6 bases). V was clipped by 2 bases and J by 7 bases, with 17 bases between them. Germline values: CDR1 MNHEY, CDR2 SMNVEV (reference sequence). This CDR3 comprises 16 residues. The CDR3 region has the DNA TGTGCCAGCAGTTTACTCTCAGCGGACAGATTTGAAAAACTGTTTTTT. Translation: CASSLLSADRFEKLFF.

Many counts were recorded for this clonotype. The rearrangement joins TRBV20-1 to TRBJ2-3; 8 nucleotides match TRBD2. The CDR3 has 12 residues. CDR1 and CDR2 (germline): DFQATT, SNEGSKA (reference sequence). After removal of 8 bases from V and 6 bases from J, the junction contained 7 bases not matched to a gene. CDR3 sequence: CSSHSGVDTQYF. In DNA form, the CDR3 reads TGCAGTTCACATAGCGGGGTGGATACGCAGTATTTT.

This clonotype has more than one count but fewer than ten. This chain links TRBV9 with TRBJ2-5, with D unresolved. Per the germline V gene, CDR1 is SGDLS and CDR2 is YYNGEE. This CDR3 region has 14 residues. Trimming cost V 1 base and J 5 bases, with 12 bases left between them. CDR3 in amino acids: CASSVRTSGETQYF. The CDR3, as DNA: TGTGCCAGCAGCGTAAGGACGTCCGGGGAGACCCAGTACTTC.

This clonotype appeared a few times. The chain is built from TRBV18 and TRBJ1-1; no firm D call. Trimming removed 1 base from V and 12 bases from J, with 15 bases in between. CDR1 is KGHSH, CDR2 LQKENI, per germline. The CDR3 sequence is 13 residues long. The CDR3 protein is CASSPRREGETFF. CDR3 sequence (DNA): TGTGCCAGCTCACCACGGCGGGAGGGAGAGACTTTCTTT.

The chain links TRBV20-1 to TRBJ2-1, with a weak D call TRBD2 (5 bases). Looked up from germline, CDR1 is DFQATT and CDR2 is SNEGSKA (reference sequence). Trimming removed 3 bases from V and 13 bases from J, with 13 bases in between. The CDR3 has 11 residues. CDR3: CSARDFSYQFF. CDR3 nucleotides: TGCAGTGCTAGGGACTTCTCGTATCAGTTCTTC.

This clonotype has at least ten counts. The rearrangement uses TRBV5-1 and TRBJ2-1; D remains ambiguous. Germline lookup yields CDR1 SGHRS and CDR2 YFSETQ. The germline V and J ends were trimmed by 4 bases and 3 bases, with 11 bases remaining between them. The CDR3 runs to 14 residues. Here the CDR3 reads CASSPGGLYNEQFF. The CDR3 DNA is TGCGCCAGCAGCCCCGGTGGCCTCTACAATGAGCAGTTCTTC. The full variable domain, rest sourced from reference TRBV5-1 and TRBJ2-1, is KAGVTQTPRYLIKTRGQQVTLSCSPISGHRSVSWYQQTPGQGLQFLFEYFSETQRNKGNFPGRFSGRQFSNSRSEMNVSTLELGDSALYLCASSPGGLYNEQFFGPGTRLTVL.

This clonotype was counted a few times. As DNA, the CDR3 is TGTGCCAGCTCCCGGGACTGGAGAACAGATACGCAGTATTTT. It specifies CASSRDWRTDTQYF. The V gene is TRBV18, the J gene TRBJ2-3, with D tentatively TRBD2 (6 bases). There are 14 residues in the CDR3. Trimming removed 6 bases at V and 3 bases at J, with 13 bases between. CDR1 KGHSH and CDR2 LQKENI come from the germline V gene.

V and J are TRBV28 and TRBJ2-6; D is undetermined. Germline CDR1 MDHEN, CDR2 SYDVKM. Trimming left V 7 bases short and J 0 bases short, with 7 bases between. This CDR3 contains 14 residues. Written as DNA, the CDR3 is TGTGCCAGCACATATGCCTCTGGGGCCAACGTCCTGACTTTC. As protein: CASTYASGANVLTF.